This T cell receptor beta chain was recorded in a study of T cell changes during pregnancy in multiple sclerosis. The repertoire was sequenced with immunoSEQ multiplex PCR; TCRdb's copy has only in-frame clones and lacks some. Of about 51,000 clones listed, about 92% are singletons. The CDR3 sequence is 15 residues long. Trimming left V 3 bases short and J 0 bases short, with 10 bases between. Germline V lookup: CDR1 SGHTS, CDR2 YDEGEE. The sequenced sample was peripheral blood, obtained in the second trimester of pregnancy. This chain joins TRBV5-8 and TRBJ2-1, with D unclear. The source of this sequence is a female donor with multiple sclerosis, enrolled in a pregnancy study. The CDR3 coding sequence is TGTGCCAGCAGCTCCGGCCCTAGCTCCTACAATGAGCAGTTCTTC. Translating it yields CASSSGPSSYNEQFF.